Listed here is a single TCR beta chain. Its antigen is not known. The entry originates in a study of CD8 T cells in ankylosing spondylitis. The study's findings and limits: Reported data indicate significant enrichment of disease-linked clones within matched ankylosing spondylitis synovial fluid.

For TCR beta, libraries came from quantitative 5'-RACE with molecular barcodes. TCRdb called the 5' RACE reads again in MiXCR, with one record for every CDR3 protein. Here the sample spans some 200,000 distinct CDR3 sequences, roughly 13% being singletons. This CDR3 is 15 amino acids long. The junction had 6 bases not matched to a gene; V was cut back by 7 bases and J by 0 bases. CDR1 is LNHDA, CDR2 SQIVND, per germline (reference sequence). Sequenced: blood, either unsorted or a sorted T cell fraction (not recorded which). The J gene is TRBJ2-1, the V gene TRBV19; the match to TRBD1 covers 7 bases. This sequence was found in a male donor with ankylosing spondylitis or in good health (not recorded which). DNA of the CDR3: TGTGCCAGTAACGACAGGGCTTACTCCTACAATGAGCAGTTCTTC. It translates to CASNDRAYSYNEQFF.